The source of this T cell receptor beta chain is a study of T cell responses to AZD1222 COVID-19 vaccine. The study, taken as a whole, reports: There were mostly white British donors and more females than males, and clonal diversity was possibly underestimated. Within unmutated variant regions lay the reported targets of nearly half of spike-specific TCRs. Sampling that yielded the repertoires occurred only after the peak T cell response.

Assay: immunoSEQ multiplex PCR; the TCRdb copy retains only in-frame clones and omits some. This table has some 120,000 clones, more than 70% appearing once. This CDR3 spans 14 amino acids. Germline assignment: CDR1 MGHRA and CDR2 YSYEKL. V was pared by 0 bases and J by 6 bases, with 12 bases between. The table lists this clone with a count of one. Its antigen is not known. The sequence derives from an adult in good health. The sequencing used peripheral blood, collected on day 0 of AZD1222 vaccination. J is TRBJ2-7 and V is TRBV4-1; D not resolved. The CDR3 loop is CASSQDEASLEQYF. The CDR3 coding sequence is TGCGCCAGCAGCCAAGATGAGGCATCTCTCGAGCAGTACTTC.